The following is a TCR beta chain sequence with its context. V was trimmed by 4 bases and J by 0 bases, leaving 16 bases between them. The CDR3 has 17 amino acids. Germline V gene sequence: CDR1 LNHDA, CDR2 SQIVND (reference sequence). The treatment was: around 19 received Ad26.COV2.S at low or high dose, single or two shots; about 5 received placebo; per-sample allocation not given. The investigators took samples on day 63 after the first vaccine or placebo injection. The sample is drawn from a study of Ad26.COV2.S vaccination and SARS-CoV-2 variants. Produced via immunoSEQ multiplex PCR; TCRdb's table is partial and in-frame only. Of approximately 300,000 clones listed, more than 70% are singletons.

The source was peripheral blood, collected in a trial of Ad26.COV2.S vaccine versus placebo. The chain employs TRBV19 and TRBJ1-3; D remains unclear. This TCR was recovered from a person between 18 and 65 years old who received the Ad26.COV2.S COVID-19 vaccine or a placebo. This chain's CDR3 is CASSRRRTEISGNTIYF. The CDR3 DNA is TGTGCCAGTAGTAGGCGAAGGACGGAAATCTCTGGAAACACCATATATTTT.